This T cell receptor (beta chain) was obtained from a study of blood T cell repertoires in COVID-19. For the study at large: Specimens from acute and convalescent COVID-19 originated in the United States, Italy and Spain. From T cells, B-cell-depleted T cells, or PBMCs came the material, which was cDNA or gDNA.

In the source study's methods: Estimates of nucleated cell counts were drawn from the amplification of reference gene primers. Clones were sequenced by immunoSEQ multiplex PCR, and TCRdb holds only the in-frame ones, with some missing. The V and J calls and the clone size are those of that table, but D and trimming were determined from the DNA. The table lists tens of thousands of clones, roughly 83% of them singletons, with roughly a third in the top ten. Trimming removed 2 bases at V and 6 bases at J, with 12 bases between. CDR1 SGHRS and CDR2 YFSETQ come from the germline V gene. The CDR3 runs 13 residues.

The gene calls are TRBV5-1 and TRBJ2-7; the D gene is possibly TRBD1 (5 bases). Sequences were obtained from peripheral blood. This receptor was identified in a woman older than 75 with active or convalescent COVID-19. CDR3 region: CASSLGGAREQYF. The CDR3 bases are TGCGCCAGCAGCTTAGGTGGGGCGCGCGAGCAGTACTTC.